The entry below describes one T cell receptor (beta chain). These data are taken from a study of blood T cell repertoires in COVID-19. In the study overall: Acute and convalescent COVID-19 specimens originated in the United States, Italy and Spain. Nucleic acid was either cDNA or gDNA, and it came from T cells, B-cell-depleted T cells, or PBMCs.

Here immunoSEQ multiplex PCR was the method, and the copy in TCRdb shows in-frame clones only, minus some. The repertoire holds roughly 98,000 clones, with approximately 92% as singletons. This sequence was found in a woman aged 55-70 years with active COVID-19. Sequencing was carried out using peripheral blood.

CDR3 amino acids: CASSEDYQSKTQYF. CDR3 coding DNA: TGTGCCAGCAGCGAAGACTACCAGTCGAAGACCCAGTACTTC. The rearrangement links TRBV7-6 to TRBJ2-5; TRBD2 might be the D (5 bases). The V gene's germline CDR1 is SGHVS and CDR2 FNYEAQ. This CDR3 contains 14 residues. Trimming took 5 bases from V and 6 from J, leaving 16 bases between them.